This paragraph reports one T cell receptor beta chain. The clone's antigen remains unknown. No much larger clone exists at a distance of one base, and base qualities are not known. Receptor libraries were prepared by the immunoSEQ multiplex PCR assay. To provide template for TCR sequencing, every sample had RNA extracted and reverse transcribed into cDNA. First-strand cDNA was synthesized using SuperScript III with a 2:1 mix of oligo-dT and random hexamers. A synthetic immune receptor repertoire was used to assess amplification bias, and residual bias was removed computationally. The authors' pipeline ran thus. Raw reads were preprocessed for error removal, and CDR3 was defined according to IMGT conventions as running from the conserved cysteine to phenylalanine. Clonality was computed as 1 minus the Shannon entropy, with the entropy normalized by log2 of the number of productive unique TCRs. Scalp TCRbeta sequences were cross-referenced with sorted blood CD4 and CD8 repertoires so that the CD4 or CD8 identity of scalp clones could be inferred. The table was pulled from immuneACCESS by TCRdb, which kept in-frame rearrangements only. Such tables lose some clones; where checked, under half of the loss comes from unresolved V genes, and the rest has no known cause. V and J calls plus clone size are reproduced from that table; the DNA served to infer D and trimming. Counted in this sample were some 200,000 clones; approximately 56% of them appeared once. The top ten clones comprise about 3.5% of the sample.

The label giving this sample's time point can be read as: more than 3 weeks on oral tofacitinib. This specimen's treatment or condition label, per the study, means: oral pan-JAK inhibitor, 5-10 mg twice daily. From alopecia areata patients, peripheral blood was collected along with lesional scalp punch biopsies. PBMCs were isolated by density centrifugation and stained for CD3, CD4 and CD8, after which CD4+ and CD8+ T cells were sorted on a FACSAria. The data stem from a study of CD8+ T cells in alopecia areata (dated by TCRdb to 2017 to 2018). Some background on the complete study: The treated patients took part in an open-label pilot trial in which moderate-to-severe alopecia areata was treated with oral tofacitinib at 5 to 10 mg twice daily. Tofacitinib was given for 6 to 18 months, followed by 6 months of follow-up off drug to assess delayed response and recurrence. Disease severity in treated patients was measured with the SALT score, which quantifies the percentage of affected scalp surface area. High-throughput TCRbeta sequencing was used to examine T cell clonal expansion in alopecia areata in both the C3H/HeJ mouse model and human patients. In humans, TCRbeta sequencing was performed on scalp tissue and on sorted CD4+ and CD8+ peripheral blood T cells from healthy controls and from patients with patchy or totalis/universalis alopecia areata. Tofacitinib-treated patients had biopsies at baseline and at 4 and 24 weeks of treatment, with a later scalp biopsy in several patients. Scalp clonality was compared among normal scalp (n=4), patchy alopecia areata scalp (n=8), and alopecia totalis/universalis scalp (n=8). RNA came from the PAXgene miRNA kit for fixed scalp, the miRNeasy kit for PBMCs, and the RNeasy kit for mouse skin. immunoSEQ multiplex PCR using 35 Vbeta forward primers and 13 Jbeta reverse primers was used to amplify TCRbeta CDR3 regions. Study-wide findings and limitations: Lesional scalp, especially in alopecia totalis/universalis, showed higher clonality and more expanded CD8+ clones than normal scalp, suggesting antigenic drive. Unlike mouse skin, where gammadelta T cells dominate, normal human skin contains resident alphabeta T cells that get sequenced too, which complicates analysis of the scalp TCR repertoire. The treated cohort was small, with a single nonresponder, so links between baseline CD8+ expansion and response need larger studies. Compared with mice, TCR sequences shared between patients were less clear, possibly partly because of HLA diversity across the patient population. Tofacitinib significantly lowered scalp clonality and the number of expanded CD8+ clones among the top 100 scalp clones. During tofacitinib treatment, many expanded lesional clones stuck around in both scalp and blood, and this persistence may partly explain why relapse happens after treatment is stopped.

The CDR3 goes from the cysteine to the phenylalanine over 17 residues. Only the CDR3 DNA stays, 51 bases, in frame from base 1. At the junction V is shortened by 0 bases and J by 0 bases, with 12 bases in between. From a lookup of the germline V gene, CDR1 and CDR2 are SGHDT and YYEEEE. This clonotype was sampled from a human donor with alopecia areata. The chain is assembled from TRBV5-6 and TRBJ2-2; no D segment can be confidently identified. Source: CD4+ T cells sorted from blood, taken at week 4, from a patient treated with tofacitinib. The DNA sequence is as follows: TGTGCCAGCAGCTTGGGCAGGCGGCATACGAACACCGGGGAGCTGTTTTTT. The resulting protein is CASSLGRRHTNTGELFF.